This T cell receptor (beta chain) was sequenced in a study of graft-versus-host responses after intestinal transplantation. The overall study: Every one of the recipients received anti-thymocyte globulin induction and afterwards took tacrolimus and steroids for approximately three years. Study outcomes and limitations: GvH clonotypes were identified within recipient marrow, with a subset emerging first in ileum or blood.

Germline V gene lookup returns CDR1 SGDLS and CDR2 YYNGEE. The ends lost 3 bases at V and 2 bases at J; junction bases unmatched: 2. CDR3 length: 14 residues. Concerning this clone itself: As yet, its antigen is unknown.

Libraries were prepared by immunoSEQ multiplex PCR; TCRdb keeps only in-frame clonotypes and omits some of them. Here the sample spans roughly 10,000 clones, 85% to 95% being singletons. The J gene is TRBJ2-5, the V gene TRBV9; 9 nucleotides line up with TRBD2. The starting material was PBMCs, obtained 68 days after transplant. The origin of this receptor is a human patient who received an intestinal transplant, so some T cells may come from the graft donor. CDR3 DNA sequence: TGTGCCAGCAGCGGTAGCGGGAGACAAGAGACCCAGTACTTC. It encodes CASSGSGRQETQYF.